A single T cell receptor (beta chain) is shown here with its context. The method was immunoSEQ multiplex PCR; TCRdb's version includes in-frame clones alone and lacks a portion of them. This sample carries 50,000 to 65,000 clones, approximately 92% of them seen once, and the ten largest clones take under 0.95%. The source of the sample is a study of T cell changes during pregnancy in multiple sclerosis. This CDR3 is 14 amino acids long. Trimming pared 8 bases from V and 2 bases from J, leaving 15 bases between. Per the germline V gene, CDR1 is SGHNT and CDR2 is YENEEA. The origin of this receptor is a female donor with multiple sclerosis, enrolled in a pregnancy study. Material: peripheral blood, obtained in the first trimester of pregnancy. The chain recombines TRBV11-3 with TRBJ1-1; TRBD1 might be the D (6 bases). CDR3 coding DNA: TGTGCCAGCGGAAGGGGGAGTGGAAACACTGAAGCTTTCTTT. It codes for CASGRGSGNTEAFF.